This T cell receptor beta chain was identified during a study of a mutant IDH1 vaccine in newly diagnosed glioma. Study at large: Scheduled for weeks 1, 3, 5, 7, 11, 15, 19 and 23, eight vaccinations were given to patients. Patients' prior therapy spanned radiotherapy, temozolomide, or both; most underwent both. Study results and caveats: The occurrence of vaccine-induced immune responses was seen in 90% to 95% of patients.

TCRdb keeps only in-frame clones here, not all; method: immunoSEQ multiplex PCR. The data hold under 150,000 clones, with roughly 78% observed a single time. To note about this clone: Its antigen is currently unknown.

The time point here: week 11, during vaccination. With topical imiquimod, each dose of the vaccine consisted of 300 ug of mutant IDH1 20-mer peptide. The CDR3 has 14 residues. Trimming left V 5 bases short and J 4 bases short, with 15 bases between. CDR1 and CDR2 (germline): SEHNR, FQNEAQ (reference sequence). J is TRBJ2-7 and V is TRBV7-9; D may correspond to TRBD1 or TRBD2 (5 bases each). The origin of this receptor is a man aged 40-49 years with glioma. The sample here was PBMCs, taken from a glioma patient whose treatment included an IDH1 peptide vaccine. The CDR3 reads CASSVRDLTYEQYF. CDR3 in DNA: TGTGCCAGCAGCGTCAGGGACCTTACGTACGAGCAGTACTTC.